Listed below are T cell receptor beta chains from one sample, sequenced in a study of T cell repertoires in cytomegalovirus infection. One entry per CDR3 protein, called by TCRdb with MiXCR from the reads. Here the sample spans 100,000 or so distinct CDR3 sequences, 16% being singletons. Sequenced: PBMCs. The receptors originated from a human donor in good health (CMV status not recorded). Some clones in this sample may be carry-over from other donors' samples. Both conserved end residues are trimmed from each CDR3.

v_call: TRBV20-1
cdr3_aa: SASRGGGQPQH

v_call: TRBV28
cdr3_aa: ASRGQVIGTEAF

v_call: TRBV11-2
cdr3_aa: ASSPRGGTSGGINEQF

v_call: TRBV7-8
cdr3_aa: ASSLRDRGDQPQH

v_call: TRBV4-1
cdr3_aa: ASSQDGGYYGYT

v_call: TRBV20-1
cdr3_aa: SARKSSGGPLSEQF

v_call: TRBV6-5
cdr3_aa: ASSRQGRGGTEAF

v_call: TRBV19
cdr3_aa: ASSPNRGELHNEQF

v_call: TRBV7-2
cdr3_aa: ASSLVEGAVAF

v_call: TRBV5-1
cdr3_aa: ASSPGSVGNTIY

v_call: TRBV19
cdr3_aa: ASSGRPDRQPQH

v_call: TRBV7-8
cdr3_aa: ASSLMPAGGNTGELF

v_call: TRBV4-1
cdr3_aa: ASSQDSEFQEAF

v_call: TRBV5-4
cdr3_aa: ASSLYRPSDTQY

v_call: TRBV7-2
cdr3_aa: ASSLRTETNEKLF

v_call: TRBV7-2
cdr3_aa: ASSLGSLDPYEQY

v_call: TRBV9
cdr3_aa: ASSGLAEGADYGYT

v_call: TRBV7-8
cdr3_aa: ASSAVAGTGRRYTEAF

v_call: TRBV28
cdr3_aa: ASRLTRQANYGYT

v_call: TRBV7-2
cdr3_aa: AITFEARGPTEAF

v_call: TRBV20-1
cdr3_aa: SASGAYGYT

v_call: TRBV20-1
cdr3_aa: SASKTRGTDTQY

v_call: TRBV29-1
cdr3_aa: SVELRNSENIQY

v_call: TRBV6-5
cdr3_aa: ASSRSGAGGGYT

v_call: TRBV5-5
cdr3_aa: ASSLGGTSGANVLT

v_call: TRBV7-9
cdr3_aa: ASTGGRSYEQY

v_call: TRBV5-1
cdr3_aa: ASSLQSTAGELF

v_call: TRBV28
cdr3_aa: ASSSWPTGLPEAF

v_call: TRBV12-3/TRBV12-4
cdr3_aa: ASSFGQGQWNTGELF

v_call: TRBV7-8
cdr3_aa: ASTVGPDTDTQY

v_call: TRBV4-3
cdr3_aa: ASSQGEGSFYEQY

v_call: TRBV12-3/TRBV12-4
cdr3_aa: ASSSLGGGKLF

v_call: TRBV6-2/TRBV6-3
cdr3_aa: ASSSTRGYNEKLF

v_call: TRBV4-3
cdr3_aa: ASSYRTDYEQY

v_call: TRBV15
cdr3_aa: ATSRVPTYEQY

v_call: TRBV24-1
cdr3_aa: ATRRTDKNIQY

v_call: TRBV5-1
cdr3_aa: ASSGTGGSDEKLF

v_call: TRBV5-1
cdr3_aa: ASRPPGQTIFYGYT

v_call: TRBV11-2
cdr3_aa: ASSLGTGAYEQY

v_call: TRBV5-5
cdr3_aa: ASSAPGQNIQY

v_call: TRBV2
cdr3_aa: ASSDNRAETQY

v_call: TRBV2
cdr3_aa: ASNPRWNSPLH

v_call: TRBV28
cdr3_aa: ASSPTETLAGGNYNEQF

v_call: TRBV19
cdr3_aa: ASSILDRDNQPQH

v_call: TRBV7-9
cdr3_aa: ASSLTRSGNTIY